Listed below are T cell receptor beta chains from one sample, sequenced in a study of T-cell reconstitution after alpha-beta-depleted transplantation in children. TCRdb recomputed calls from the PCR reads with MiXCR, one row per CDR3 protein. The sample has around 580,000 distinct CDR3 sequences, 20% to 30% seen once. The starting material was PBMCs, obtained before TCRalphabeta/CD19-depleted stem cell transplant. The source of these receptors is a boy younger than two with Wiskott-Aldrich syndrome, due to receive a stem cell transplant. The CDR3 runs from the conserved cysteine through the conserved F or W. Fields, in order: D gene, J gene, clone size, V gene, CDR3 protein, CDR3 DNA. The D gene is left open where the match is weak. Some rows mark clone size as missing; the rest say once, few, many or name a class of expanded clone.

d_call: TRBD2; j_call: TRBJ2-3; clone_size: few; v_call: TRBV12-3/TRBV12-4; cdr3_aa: CASSPGGLAGADTQYF; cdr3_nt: TGTGCCAGCAGTCCCGGGGGACTAGCGGGAGCAGATACGCAGTATTTT
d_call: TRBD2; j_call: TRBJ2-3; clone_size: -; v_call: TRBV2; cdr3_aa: CASCFGAGGITVTDTQYF; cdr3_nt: TGTGCCAGCTGTTTTGGCGCGGGAGGCATAACGGTCACAGATACGCAGTATTTT
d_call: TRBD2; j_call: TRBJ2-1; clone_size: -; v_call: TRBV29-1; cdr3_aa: CSVELPGLAGVNTEQFF; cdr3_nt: TGCAGCGTTGAACTTCCGGGACTAGCGGGAGTCAACACTGAGCAGTTCTTC
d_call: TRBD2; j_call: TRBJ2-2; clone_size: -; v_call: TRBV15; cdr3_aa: CATSSRTSGRHTGELFF; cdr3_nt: TGTGCCACCAGCAGTCGGACTAGCGGGAGGCACACCGGGGAGCTGTTTTTT
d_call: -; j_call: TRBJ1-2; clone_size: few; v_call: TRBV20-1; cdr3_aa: CSAREFPEDGYTF; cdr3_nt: TGCAGTGCTAGAGAATTCCCCGAGGATGGCTACACCTTC
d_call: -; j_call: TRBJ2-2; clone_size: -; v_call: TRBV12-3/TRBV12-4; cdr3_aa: CASSLSTGSGELFF; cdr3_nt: TGTGCCAGCAGTTTATCGACAGGTTCCGGGGAGCTGTTTTTT
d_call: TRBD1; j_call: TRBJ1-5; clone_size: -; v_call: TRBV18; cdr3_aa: CASSPLPGQATGGQPQHF; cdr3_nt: TGTGCCAGCTCACCTCTCCCGGGACAGGCAACAGGGGGCCAGCCCCAGCATTTT
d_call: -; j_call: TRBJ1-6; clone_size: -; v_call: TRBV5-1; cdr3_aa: CASSLVAGQDSPLHF; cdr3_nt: TGCGCCAGCAGCTTGGTCGCAGGGCAGGATTCACCCCTCCACTTT
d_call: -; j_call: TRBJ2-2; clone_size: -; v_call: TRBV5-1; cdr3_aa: CASSLSSLPGSGELFF; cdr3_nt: TGCGCCAGCAGCTTGTCGTCGTTGCCAGGGTCCGGGGAGCTGTTTTTT
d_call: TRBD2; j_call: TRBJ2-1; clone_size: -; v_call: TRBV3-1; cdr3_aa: CASSKAGGLGNEQFF; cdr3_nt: TGTGCCAGCAGCAAAGCGGGTGGACTAGGAAATGAGCAGTTCTTC
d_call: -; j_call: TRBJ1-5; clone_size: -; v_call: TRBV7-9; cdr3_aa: CASSAGGGPQHF; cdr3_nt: TGTGCCAGCAGCGCGGGGGGAGGGCCCCAGCATTTT
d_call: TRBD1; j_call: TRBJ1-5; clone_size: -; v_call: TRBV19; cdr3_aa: CASSIGRGPNQPQHF; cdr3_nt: TGTGCCAGTAGTATCGGCAGGGGGCCGAATCAGCCCCAGCATTTT
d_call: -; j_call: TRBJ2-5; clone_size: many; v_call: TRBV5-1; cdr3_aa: CASSLPGEETQYF; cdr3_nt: TGCGCCAGCAGCTTGCCGGGAGAGGAGACCCAGTACTTC
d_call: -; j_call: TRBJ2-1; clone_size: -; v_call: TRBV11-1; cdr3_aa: CASSTLGASCPCNEQFF; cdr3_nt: TGTGCCAGCAGCACGTTGGGAGCTAGTTGCCCCTGCAATGAGCAGTTCTTC
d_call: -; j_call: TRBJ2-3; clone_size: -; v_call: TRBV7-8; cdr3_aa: CASSLVNVPGPSDTQYF; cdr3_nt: TGTGCCAGCAGCTTAGTAAATGTGCCAGGGCCATCAGATACGCAGTATTTT
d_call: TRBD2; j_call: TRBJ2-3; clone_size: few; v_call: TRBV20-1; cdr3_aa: CSARVLAGADTQYF; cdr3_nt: TGCAGTGCTAGGGTGCTAGCGGGAGCTGATACGCAGTATTTT
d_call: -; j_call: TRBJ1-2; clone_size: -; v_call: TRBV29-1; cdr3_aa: CSVGTVLANYGYTF; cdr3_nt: TGCAGCGTTGGGACAGTGCTAGCTAACTATGGCTACACCTTC
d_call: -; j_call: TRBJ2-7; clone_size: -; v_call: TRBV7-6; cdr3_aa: CASSSRRGPEQYF; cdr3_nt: TGTGCCAGCAGCTCTAGACGAGGGCCCGAGCAGTACTTC
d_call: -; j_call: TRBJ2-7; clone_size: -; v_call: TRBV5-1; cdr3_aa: CASSPAQRVYEQYF; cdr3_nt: TGCGCCAGCAGCCCCGCCCAGCGGGTATACGAGCAGTACTTC
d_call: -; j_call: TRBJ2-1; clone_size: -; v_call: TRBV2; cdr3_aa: CASMASFHNEQFF; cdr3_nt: TGTGCCAGCATGGCTAGCTTCCACAATGAGCAGTTCTTC
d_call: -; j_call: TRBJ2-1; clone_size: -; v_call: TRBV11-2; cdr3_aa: CASSFLAAMSEQFF; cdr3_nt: TGTGCCAGCAGCTTTCTTGCAGCAATGAGTGAGCAGTTCTTC
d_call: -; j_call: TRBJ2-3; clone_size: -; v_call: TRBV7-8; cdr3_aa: CASSSDSFPTDTQYF; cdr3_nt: TGTGCCAGCAGCTCCGACAGTTTCCCCACAGATACGCAGTATTTT
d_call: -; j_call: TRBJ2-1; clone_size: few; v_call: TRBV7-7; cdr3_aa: CASSLAVTNEQFF; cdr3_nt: TGTGCCAGCAGCTTAGCGGTTACCAATGAGCAGTTCTTC
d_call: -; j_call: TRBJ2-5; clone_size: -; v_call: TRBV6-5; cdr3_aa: CASSYRGKFRETQYF; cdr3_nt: TGTGCCAGCAGTTATCGGGGAAAGTTTCGAGAGACCCAGTACTTC
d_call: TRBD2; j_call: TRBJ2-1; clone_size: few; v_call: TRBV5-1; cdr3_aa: CASSASLASINEQFF; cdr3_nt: TGCGCCAGCAGCGCCTCACTAGCGAGTATCAATGAGCAGTTCTTC
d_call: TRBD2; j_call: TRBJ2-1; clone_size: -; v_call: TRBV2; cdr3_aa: CASRAAGGTYNEQFF; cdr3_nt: TGTGCCAGCAGGGCAGCGGGAGGGACTTACAATGAGCAGTTCTTC
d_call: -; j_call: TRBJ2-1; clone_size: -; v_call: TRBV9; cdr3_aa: CASSGRTSNEQFF; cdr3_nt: TGTGCCAGCAGCGGACGGACCAGCAATGAACAGTTCTTC
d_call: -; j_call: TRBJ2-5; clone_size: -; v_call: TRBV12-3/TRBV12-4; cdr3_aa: CASKPNRASGQETQYF; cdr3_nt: TGTGCCAGCAAACCCAACAGGGCTTCAGGCCAAGAGACCCAGTACTTC
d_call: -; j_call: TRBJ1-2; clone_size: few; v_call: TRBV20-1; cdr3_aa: CSARERTGGYGYTF; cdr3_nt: TGCAGTGCTAGAGAGCGGACTGGGGGGTATGGCTACACCTTC
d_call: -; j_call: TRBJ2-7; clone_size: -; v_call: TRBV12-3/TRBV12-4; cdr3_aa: CASSSRLTGSYEQYF; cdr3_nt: TGTGCCAGCAGTTCACGACTGACAGGCTCCTACGAGCAGTACTTC
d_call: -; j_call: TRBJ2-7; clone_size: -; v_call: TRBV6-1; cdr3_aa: CASSEARAVRSYEQYF; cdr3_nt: TGTGCCAGCAGTGAAGCGAGGGCAGTCCGCTCCTACGAGCAGTACTTC
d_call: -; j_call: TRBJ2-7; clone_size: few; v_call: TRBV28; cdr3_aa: CASMGGISYEQYF; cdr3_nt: TGTGCCAGCATGGGCGGAATCTCCTACGAGCAGTACTTC
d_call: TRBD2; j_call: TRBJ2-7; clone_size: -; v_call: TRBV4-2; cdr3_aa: CASSRGLADVYEQYF; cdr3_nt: TGTGCCAGCAGCCGGGGACTAGCGGACGTTTACGAGCAGTACTTC
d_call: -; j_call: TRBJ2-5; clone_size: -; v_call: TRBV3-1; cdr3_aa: CASSPNSGTQYF; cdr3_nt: TGTGCCAGCAGCCCGAATAGCGGGACCCAGTACTTC
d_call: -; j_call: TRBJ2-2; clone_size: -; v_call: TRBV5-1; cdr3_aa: CASSLASVTNTGELFF; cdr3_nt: TGCGCCAGCAGCTTGGCCTCGGTTACGAACACCGGGGAGCTGTTTTTT